What follows is one TCR beta chain and its context. This clone is a singleton in its sample. Its binding antigen is unknown. Base qualities are not provided; no much larger clone lies one nucleotide away. For TCR beta library preparation, 1.5 to 2 micrograms of genomic DNA were extracted from the cryopreserved PBMCs. Longitudinal blood samples from CLL patients on ibrutinib monotherapy underwent high-throughput TCR beta sequencing. The patients were enrolled in a single-center, open-label phase 2 trial of ibrutinib monotherapy. A MiSeq instrument was used for deep resolution sequencing, which targeted depths ranging from 1 in 1 million up to 1 in 200,000 T cells, with coverage averaging 10x for each clonotype. TCR beta libraries were generated with the immunoSEQ hsTCRB Kit. The study's own analysis went as follows. The data were analyzed with ImmunoSEQ Analyzer and ImmunoSEQ Data Assistant, and V, D and J gene assignments followed IMGT definitions. Clonality was computed as one minus normalized Shannon entropy of productive rearrangement frequencies, ranging from 0 to 1. Only overrepresented clonotypes making up at least 0.05% of the repertoire of each patient were included in the public clonotype analysis. Approximately 12 repertoires from age-matched healthy donors, obtained from immuneACCESS, served as clonality controls. The table comes from immuneACCESS by way of TCRdb, which keeps in-frame sequences with V and J called. Part of the clones is missing from these tables; in studies checked, under half for an unresolved V gene and the rest for unknown reasons. V and J calls and clone size are those listed in that table; D and trimming were worked out from the DNA. This sample holds around 310,000 clones; roughly 79% were observed only once. The biggest ten clones account for over 6.5% of the sample.

The data originate from a study of cytotoxic CD8 clonotypes in ibrutinib-treated CLL (dated by TCRdb to the early 2020s). Looking at the study overall: In this cohort, 15 or so patients were treatment-naive and about ten were relapsed/refractory, while around 18 had unmutated IGHV. Responses were partial in around 24 patients and complete in 2; after median around 72 months follow-up, about 14 stayed in remission and 12 progressed. Response samples were obtained after a median of approximately twelve months of treatment, with a range of roughly 6 to 36 months. Samples averaged 255,043 productive templates and 94,082 productive rearrangements. Of the 90 or so participants in the trial, 20 to 30 had longitudinal samples available. Cryopreserved peripheral blood mononuclear cells were obtained before treatment, at response, and at either sustained remission or disease progression.

Points the paper makes about the study in general: Sampling times were not matched between patients in sustained remission and patients whose disease was progressing, and lymph node repertoires were not examined. Public clonotypes were rare and either contracted or stayed stable during treatment, and the rise in clonality at ibrutinib response reflected the expansion of private clonotypes. Clonality rose at ibrutinib response, remained stable during sustained remission, and dropped back toward baseline at progression. At baseline, clonality was higher than in age-matched healthy donors and showed a strong correlation with circulating CD8+ T-cell counts.

This sequence originates from a human donor with chronic lymphocytic leukemia. The source material was PBMCs, sampled before ibrutinib treatment.

CDR3 loop: CASSPLTGGDEQFF. In nucleotides, the sequence is TGTGCCAGCAGCCCCCTAACGGGCGGGGATGAGCAGTTCTTC. The V and J segments used are TRBV7-9 and TRBJ2-1; a tentative D match to TRBD2 spans 6 bases. V lost 5 bases and J lost 8 bases; the stretch between them is 16 bases long. Its CDR3 holds 14 amino acids, cysteine through phenylalanine. Just CDR3 DNA is preserved here, 42 bases in frame from base 1. In the germline V gene (reference sequence), CDR1 corresponds to SEHNR and CDR2 to FQNEAQ.